The next 18 T cell receptor beta chains were all read from a single sample in a study of shared clonotypes between healthy human individuals. Assay used: immunoSEQ multiplex PCR; TCRdb lists only in-frame clones, some missing. The table shows about 1.5 million clones, with 95% to 99% occurring only once. The sequencing sample was made of naive CD4+ T cells sorted from blood. Regarding subset: CD45RA+ positively selected. The source is a man aged 25-40 years in good health.

This clone was detected only once. J is TRBJ2-2 and V is TRBV7-8, with D possibly being TRBD1 (5 bases). The germline CDR1 and CDR2 sequences are SGHVS and FQNEAQ. The CDR3 is made up of 15 amino acids. V shed 2 bases and J shed 5 bases, with 12 bases lying between them. CDR3 DNA: TGTGCCAGCAGCTTAATCAGGGCGTCTACCGGGGAGCTGTTTTTT. Amino acids: CASSLIRASTGELFF.

This clone was detected only once. The chain links TRBV7-2 to TRBJ2-7, with 9 bases lining up with TRBD1. This CDR3 is built from 14 residues. The germline V gene encodes CDR1 SGHTA and CDR2 FQGNSA. Trimming removed 5 bases from V and 4 bases from J; junction bases left unmatched: 6. The CDR3 DNA reads TGTGCCAGCAGCCCCCACAGGGGGCAGTACGAGCAGTACTTC. Residues: CASSPHRGQYEQYF.

The chain is built from TRBV19 and TRBJ2-1, with 9 bases fitting TRBD1. The CDR3 totals 16 residues. The V and J ends lost 5 bases and 2 bases, in that order; junction bases with no gene match: 7. Germline CDR1 and CDR2: LNHDA and SQIVND (reference sequence). The DNA of the CDR3 is TGTGCCAGTAGTTATTCCTGGGACAGGGCCTACAATGAGCAGTTCTTC. This gives the protein CASSYSWDRAYNEQFF.

The chain carries TRBV5-1 and TRBJ2-1; 8 bases agree with TRBD2. CDR3 length equals 15 residues. V lost 6 bases, J lost 4 bases, and 9 bases stayed unmatched. The V gene's germline CDR1 is SGHRS and CDR2 YFSETQ. The CDR3, as DNA: TGCGCCAGCAACTCAGCGGGAGTCAGTTACAATGAGCAGTTCTTC. Translation gives CASNSAGVSYNEQFF.

The rearrangement links TRBV14 to TRBJ2-1; a weak D match, TRBD1 (6 bases). Germline CDR1 SGHDN, CDR2 FVKESK. The V end lost 4 bases, the J end lost 8 bases, and 18 bases lay between the germline ends. This CDR3 spans 15 amino acids. Written as DNA, the CDR3 is TGTGCCAGCAGCCGGGACATTGGGGCTTCCGATGAGCAGTTCTTC. Its translation is CASSRDIGASDEQFF. Looking up the rest from reference TRBV14 and TRBJ2-1 gives the full variable domain: EAGVTQFPSHSVIEKGQTVTLRCDPISGHDNLYWYRRVMGKEIKFLLHFVKESKQDESGMPNNRFLAERTGGTYSTLKVQPAELEDSGVYFCASSRDIGASDEQFFGPGTRLTVL.

The rearrangement links TRBV7-8 to TRBJ2-7; weak D call: TRBD1 (6 bases). V was pared by 7 bases and J by 2 bases, with 18 bases between. This CDR3 is 15 amino acids long. The germline gives CDR1 SGHVS, CDR2 FQNEAQ. CDR3 loop: CASIPLGGKAYEQYF. The DNA of the CDR3 is TGTGCCAGCATCCCTTTAGGGGGTAAGGCCTACGAGCAGTACTTC.

This clone came up once. The chain recombines TRBV19 with TRBJ2-3; no clear D gene. V was trimmed by 7 bases and J by 1 base, leaving 15 bases between them. The V gene's germline CDR1 is LNHDA and CDR2 SQIVND (reference sequence). The CDR3 loop spans 15 amino acids. The CDR3 nucleotides read TGTGCCAGTAAATTCGTACTAACAGGCACAGATACGCAGTATTTT. Translating gives CASKFVLTGTDTQYF. Using reference TRBV19 and TRBJ2-3 for the parts outside the CDR3, the full variable domain is DGGITQSPKYLFRKEGQNVTLSCEQNLNHDAMYWYRQDPGQGLRLIYYSQIVNDFQKGDIAEGYSVSREKKESFPLTVTSAQKNPTAFYLCASKFVLTGTDTQYFGPGTRLTVL.

The chain employs TRBV5-6 and TRBJ2-3, with TRBD2 as a possible D gene (5 bases). CDR1 is SGHDT, CDR2 YYEEEE, per germline. The ends were cut back, 3 bases at V and 4 bases at J, with 15 bases in the middle. The CDR3 runs to 15 residues. The CDR3 DNA sequence: TGTGCCAGCAGCTCGGAAGGGAGAAAATCAGATACGCAGTATTTT. This codes for CASSSEGRKSDTQYF.

This rearrangement joins TRBV9 to TRBJ2-7; 7 bases align to TRBD1. CDR1 is SGDLS, CDR2 YYNGEE, per germline. This CDR3 has 14 residues. Losses at the gene ends were 3 bases for V and 1 base for J; bases not matched to a gene: 4. The CDR3 nucleotides read TGTGCCAGCAGCGACCGGGACAGTTCCTACGAGCAGTACTTC. Protein sequence: CASSDRDSSYEQYF.

As regards this clone: Distinct nucleotide sequences in the sample also encode this CDR3. The chain links TRBV6-5 to TRBJ2-5; TRBD1 agrees at 9 bases. From germline, CDR1 is MNHEY and CDR2 SVGAGI. The CDR3 is 15 residues long. V lost 1 base, J lost 3 bases, and 3 bases stayed unmatched. The CDR3 nucleotides read TGTGCCAGCAGTTACTTAGGACAGGGGAAAGAGACCCAGTACTTC. Amino acid sequence: CASSYLGQGKETQYF.

The chain carries TRBV29-1 and TRBJ2-5, with TRBD1 identical over 9 bases. The J call may be in error: the DNA end matches TRBJ2-7 better. The CDR3 has 15 amino acids. The germline V gene has CDR1 SQVTM and CDR2 ANQGSEA. CDR3 coding DNA: TGCAGCGTTGAGTGTTGGACAGGGGCCGGCTACGAGCAGTACTTC. Amino acids: CSVECWTGAGYEQYF.

This rearrangement joins TRBV11-2 to TRBJ1-2; 8 bases agree with TRBD1. CDR1 is SGHAT and CDR2 is FQNNGV in the germline V gene. J lost 7 bases, V lost 5 bases, and 6 bases had no gene match. CDR3 length equals 13 residues. In DNA form, the CDR3 reads TGTGCCAGCAGCGCAGACAGGGGTAGTGGCTACACCTTC. Protein: CASSADRGSGYTF.

The chain has TRBV14 and TRBJ1-2; D unresolved. The CDR3 extends over 13 amino acids. Germline V gives CDR1 SGHDN, CDR2 FVKESK. The germline V and J ends were trimmed by 4 bases and 0 bases, with 6 bases remaining between them. CDR3 protein: CASSPTANYGYTF. The CDR3 region has the DNA TGTGCCAGCAGCCCGACCGCTAACTATGGCTACACCTTC.

The chain links TRBV11-2 to TRBJ2-3; unclear D gene. CDR1 and CDR2 from the germline V gene are SGHAT and FQNNGV. The CDR3 is made up of 14 amino acids. Between the trimmed V and J ends, which lost 7 bases and 4 bases, there was a span of 15 bases. In DNA form, the CDR3 reads TGTGCCAGCACCCACTATTTCCGGGCAGATACGCAGTATTTT. The encoded protein is CASTHYFRADTQYF.

The rearrangement uses TRBV6-6 and TRBJ2-7; D unresolved. Trimming pared 5 bases from V and 3 bases from J, leaving 14 bases between. The CDR3 length is 14 residues. Germline V gene lookup returns CDR1 MNHNY and CDR2 SVGAGI (reference sequence). CDR3 nucleotide sequence: TGTGCCAGCAGTAGCCGGAGCCTTGTCTACGAGCAGTACTTC. Its translation: CASSSRSLVYEQYF.

This clone was observed once. The genes are TRBV7-9 and TRBJ2-1; 9 bases are shared with TRBD2. V was pared by 1 base and J by 9 bases, with 4 bases of the junction left unmatched. CDR3 length equals 14 residues. The germline CDR1 and CDR2 sequences are SEHNR and FQNEAQ (reference sequence). Here the CDR3 reads CASSLVAGALEQFF. CDR3 sequence (DNA): TGTGCCAGCAGCTTAGTAGCGGGAGCACTTGAGCAGTTCTTC.

The chain employs TRBV18 and TRBJ2-7; D not certain. V was clipped by 2 bases and J by 6 bases, with 11 bases between them. The CDR3 has 13 residues. Germline V gene lookup returns CDR1 KGHSH and CDR2 LQKENI. The CDR3 reads CASSPIGIREQYF. In nucleotides, the CDR3 is TGTGCCAGCTCACCAATAGGGATTCGCGAGCAGTACTTC.

This clone has a handful of counts. The chain employs TRBV6-5 and TRBJ2-2, with no clear D. The CDR3 totals 14 residues. Germline loops: CDR1 MNHEY, CDR2 SVGAGI. V was clipped by 2 bases and J by 1 base, with 5 bases between them. This CDR3 is CASSYHRNTGELFF. The CDR3 bases are TGTGCCAGCAGTTACCACAGGAACACCGGGGAGCTGTTTTTT.